This record looks at one T cell receptor beta chain sequence and its context. Its antigen remains unknown. Use of 60 Vbeta and 13 Jbeta primers characterized the PCR. Method: immunoSEQ multiplex PCR; TCRdb's copy keeps in-frame clones and lacks some. In the table there are 150,000 to 200,000 clones, roughly 80% of which are singletons. These data come from a study of cytomegalovirus exposure and HLA in healthy donors. The V end lost 3 bases, the J end lost 5 bases, and 14 bases lay between the germline ends. Germline V CDR1 and CDR2: SGHDT, YYEEEE. CDR3 length: 14 residues. Study results and caveats: Whilst most TCR sequences proved rare, a subset of public TCRs occurred across many donors.

This receptor was obtained from a woman aged 25 to 39 in good health and CMV-seronegative. What was sequenced was PBMCs. J is TRBJ2-5 and V is TRBV5-6; TRBD2 might be the D (6 bases). CDR3 nucleotides: TGTGCCAGCAGCTGGGGGGTAGGGCACGAGACCCAGTACTTC. Its translation: CASSWGVGHETQYF. The full variable domain, with the rest looked up from reference TRBV5-6 and TRBJ2-5, is DAGVTQSPTHLIKTRGQQVTLRCSPKSGHDTVSWYQQALGQGPQFIFQYYEEEERQRGNFPDRFSGHQFPNYSSELNVNALLLGDSALYLCASSWGVGHETQYFGPGTRLLVL.